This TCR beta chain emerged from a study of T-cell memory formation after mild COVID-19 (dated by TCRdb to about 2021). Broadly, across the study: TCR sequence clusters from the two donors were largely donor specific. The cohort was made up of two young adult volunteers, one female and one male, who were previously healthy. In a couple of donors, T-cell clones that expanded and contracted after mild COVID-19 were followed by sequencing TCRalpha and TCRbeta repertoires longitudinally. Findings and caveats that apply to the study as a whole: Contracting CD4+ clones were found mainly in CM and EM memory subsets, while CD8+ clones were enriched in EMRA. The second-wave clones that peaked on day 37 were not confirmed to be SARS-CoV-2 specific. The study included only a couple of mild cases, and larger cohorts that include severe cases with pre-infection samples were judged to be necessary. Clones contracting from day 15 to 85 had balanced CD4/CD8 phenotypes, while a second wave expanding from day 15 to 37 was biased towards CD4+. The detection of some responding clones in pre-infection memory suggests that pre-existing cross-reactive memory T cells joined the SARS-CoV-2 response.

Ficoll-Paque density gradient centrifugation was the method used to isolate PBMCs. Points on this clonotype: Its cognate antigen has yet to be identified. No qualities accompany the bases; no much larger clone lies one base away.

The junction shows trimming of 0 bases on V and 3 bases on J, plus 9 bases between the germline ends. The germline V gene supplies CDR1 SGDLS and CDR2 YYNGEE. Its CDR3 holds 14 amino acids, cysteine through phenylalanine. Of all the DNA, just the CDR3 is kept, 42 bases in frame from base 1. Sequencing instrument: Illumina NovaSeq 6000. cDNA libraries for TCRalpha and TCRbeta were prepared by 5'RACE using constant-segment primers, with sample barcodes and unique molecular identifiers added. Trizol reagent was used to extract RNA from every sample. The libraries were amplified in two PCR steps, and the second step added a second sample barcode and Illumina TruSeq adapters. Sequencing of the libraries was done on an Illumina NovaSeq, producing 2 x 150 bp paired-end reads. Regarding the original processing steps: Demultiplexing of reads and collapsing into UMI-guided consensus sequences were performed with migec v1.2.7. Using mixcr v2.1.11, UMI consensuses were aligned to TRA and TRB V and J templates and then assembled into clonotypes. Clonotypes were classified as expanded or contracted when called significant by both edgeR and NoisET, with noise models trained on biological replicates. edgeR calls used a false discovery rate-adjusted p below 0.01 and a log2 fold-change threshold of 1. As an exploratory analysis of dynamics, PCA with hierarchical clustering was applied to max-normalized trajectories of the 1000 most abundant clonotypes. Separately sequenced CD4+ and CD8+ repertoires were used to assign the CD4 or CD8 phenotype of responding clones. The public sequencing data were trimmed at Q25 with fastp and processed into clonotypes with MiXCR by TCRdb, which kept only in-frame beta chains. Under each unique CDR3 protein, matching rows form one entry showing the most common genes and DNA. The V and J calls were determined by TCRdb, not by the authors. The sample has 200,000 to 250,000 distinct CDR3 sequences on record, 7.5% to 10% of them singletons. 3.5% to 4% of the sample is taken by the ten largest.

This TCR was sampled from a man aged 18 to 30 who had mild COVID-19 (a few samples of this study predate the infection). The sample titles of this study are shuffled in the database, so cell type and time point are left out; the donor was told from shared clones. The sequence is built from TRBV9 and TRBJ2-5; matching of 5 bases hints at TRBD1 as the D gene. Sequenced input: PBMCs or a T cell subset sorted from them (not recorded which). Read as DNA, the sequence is TGTGCCAGCAGCGTAGGCGTAGGGGAAGAGACCCAGTACTTC. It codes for CASSVGVGEETQYF.